These 6 T cell receptor beta chains came from one sample sequenced in a study of blood T cell repertoires in COVID-19 (TCRdb year 2020). Libraries were constructed by the immunoSEQ multiplex PCR assay. What TCRdb holds here is the immuneACCESS table cut down to in-frame rearrangements. Part of the clones is not present; checked against another copy, under half of the missing clones reflect an unresolved V gene, and the others are unexplained. Counted in this sample were approximately 500,000 clones; 75% to 90% of them appeared once. The ten largest clones add up to about 3.2% of the sample. Sequenced input: peripheral blood. Receptor source: a human donor in a cohort sampled during active COVID-19.

The rearrangement links TRBV7-9 to TRBJ2-3; D uncertain. CDR1 SEHNR and CDR2 FQNEAQ come from the germline V gene (reference sequence). V was pared by 1 base and J by 2 bases, with 7 bases between. This CDR3 has 14 amino acids. This CDR3 is CASSLVADTDTQYF. The CDR3 DNA reads TGTGCCAGCAGCTTAGTGGCAGACACAGATACGCAGTATTTT.

The chain recombines TRBV11-3 with TRBJ2-5, with TRBD2 as a possible D gene (7 bases). V was pared by 0 bases and J by 3 bases, with 11 bases between. This CDR3 has 15 amino acids. Per germline, CDR1 SGHNT and CDR2 YENEEA. CDR3 loop: CASSLEQGGEETQYF. DNA of the CDR3: TGTGCCAGCAGCTTAGAACAGGGAGGGGAAGAGACCCAGTACTTC.

This rearrangement joins TRBV9 to TRBJ1-1, with TRBD1 matching 8 bases. The CDR3 length is 17 residues. CDR1 and CDR2 from the germline V gene are SGDLS and YYNGEE. V dropped 4 bases and J dropped 1; count of bases not matched to a gene: 12. CDR3 coding DNA: TGTGCCAGCAGCCCTCCCAGGGGAACAGGGGGGAACACTGAAGCTTTCTTT. It translates to CASSPPRGTGGNTEAFF.

J is TRBJ2-4 and V is TRBV7-2; 12 nucleotides align to TRBD2. Per germline, CDR1 SGHTA and CDR2 FQGNSA. The CDR3 spans 15 residues. V shed 3 bases, J shed 6 bases, and the junction held 3 bases outside the gene matches. CDR3 DNA sequence: TGTGCCAGCAGCTTGGGACTAGCGGGCCTAAACATTCAGTACTTC. It codes for CASSLGLAGLNIQYF. Supplemented by reference TRBV7-2 and TRBJ2-4, the full variable domain reads GAGVSQSPSNKVTEKGKDVELRCDPISGHTALYWYRQSLGQGLEFLIYFQGNSAPDKSGLPSDRFSAERTGGSVSTLTIQRTQQEDSAVYLCASSLGLAGLNIQYFGAGTRLSVL.

This chain uses TRBV30 with TRBJ2-7; a weak D match, TRBD2 (7 bases). Trimming removed 0 bases from V and 7 bases from J, with 16 bases in between. The CDR3 extends over 14 amino acids. Germline CDR1 reads GTSNPN; CDR2 reads SVGIG (reference sequence). CDR3 nucleotides: TGTGCCTGGAGTGTACGGTTGGGGGGGCGGGAGCAGTACTTC. Amino acids: CAWSVRLGGREQYF.

This clone has a count of ten or more. The CDR3 reads CATSRDRAGGGSYTQYF. For the CDR3, the DNA is TGTGCCACCAGCAGAGATCGGGCGGGAGGAGGATCTTATACGCAGTATTTT. V is TRBV15 and J is TRBJ2-3, with TRBD2 identical over 8 bases. Trimming took 0 bases from V and 7 from J; bases not matched to a gene: 12. This CDR3 comprises 17 residues. CDR1 is LNHNV and CDR2 is YYDKDF in the germline V gene (reference sequence). Combining the CDR3 with reference TRBV15 and TRBJ2-3 gives the whole variable domain DAMVIQNPRYQVTQFGKPVTLSCSQTLNHNVMYWYQQKSSQAPKLLFHYYDKDFNNEADTPDNFQSRRPNTSFCFLDIRSPGLGDTAMYLCATSRDRAGGGSYTQYFGPGTRLTVL.